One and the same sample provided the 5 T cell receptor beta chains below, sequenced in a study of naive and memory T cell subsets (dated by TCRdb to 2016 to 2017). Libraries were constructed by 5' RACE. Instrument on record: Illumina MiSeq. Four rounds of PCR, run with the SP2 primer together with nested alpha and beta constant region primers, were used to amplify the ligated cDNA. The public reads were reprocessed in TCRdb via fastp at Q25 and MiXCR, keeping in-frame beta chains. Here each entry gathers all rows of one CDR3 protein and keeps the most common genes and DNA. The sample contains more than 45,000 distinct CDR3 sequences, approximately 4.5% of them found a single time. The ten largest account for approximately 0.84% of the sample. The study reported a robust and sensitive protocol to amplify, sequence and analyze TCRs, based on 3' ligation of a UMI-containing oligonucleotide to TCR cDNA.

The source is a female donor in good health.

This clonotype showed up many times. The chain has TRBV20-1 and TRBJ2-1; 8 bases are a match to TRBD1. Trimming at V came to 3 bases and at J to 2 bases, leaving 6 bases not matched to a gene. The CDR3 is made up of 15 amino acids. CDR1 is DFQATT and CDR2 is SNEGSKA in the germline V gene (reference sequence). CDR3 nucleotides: TGCAGTGCTAGTTCCCGGGACAGGACCTACAATGAGCAGTTCTTC. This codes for CSASSRDRTYNEQFF.

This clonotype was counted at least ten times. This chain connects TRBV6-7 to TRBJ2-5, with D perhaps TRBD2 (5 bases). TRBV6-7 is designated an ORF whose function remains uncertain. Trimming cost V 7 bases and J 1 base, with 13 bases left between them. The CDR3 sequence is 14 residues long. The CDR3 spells CASTPIRGQETQYF. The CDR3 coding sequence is TGTGCCAGCACTCCTATTCGGGGCCAAGAGACCCAGTACTTC.

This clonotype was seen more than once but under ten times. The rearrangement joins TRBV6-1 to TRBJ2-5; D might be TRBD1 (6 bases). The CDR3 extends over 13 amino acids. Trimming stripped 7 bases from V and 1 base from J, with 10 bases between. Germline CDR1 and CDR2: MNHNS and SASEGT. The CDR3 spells CASMRTAQETQYF. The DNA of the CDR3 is TGTGCCAGCATGCGGACAGCCCAAGAGACCCAGTACTTC.

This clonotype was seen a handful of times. This chain's CDR3 is CASSPWGGSETQYF. The CDR3 bases are TGTGCCAGCAGCCCATGGGGGGGCAGTGAGACCCAGTACTTC. The V call is TRBV7-2, the J call TRBJ2-5; D perhaps matches TRBD2 (7 bases). V shed 5 bases and J shed 5 bases, with 15 bases lying between them. Germline V gene sequence: CDR1 SGHTA, CDR2 FQGNSA. The CDR3 extends over 14 amino acids.

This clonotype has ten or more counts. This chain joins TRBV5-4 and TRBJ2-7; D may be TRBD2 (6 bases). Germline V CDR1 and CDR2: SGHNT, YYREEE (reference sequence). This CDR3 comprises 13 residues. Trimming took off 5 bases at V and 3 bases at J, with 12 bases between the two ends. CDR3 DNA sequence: TGTGCCAGCAGTATGACTAGAGGCTACGAGCAGTACTTC. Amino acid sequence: CASSMTRGYEQYF. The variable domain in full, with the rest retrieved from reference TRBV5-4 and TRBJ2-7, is ETGVTQSPTHLIKTRGQQVTLRCSSQSGHNTVSWYQQALGQGPQFIFQYYREEENGRGNFPPRFSGLQFPNYSSELNVNALELDDSALYLCASSMTRGYEQYFGPGTRLTVT.